Following are 25 T cell receptor beta chains from one sample sequenced in a study of T cells after yellow fever vaccination (dated by TCRdb to the late 2010s). According to the study, the label for this sample's treatment or condition signals: live attenuated yellow fever vaccine strain. Library creation used 5' RACE. The sample was run on an Illumina HiSeq 2500. Using fastp at Q25 and MiXCR, TCRdb reprocessed the public reads and kept productive beta chains. Records with the same CDR3 protein are collapsed into one entry carrying the most frequent genes and DNA. This sample comprises some 560,000 distinct CDR3 sequences, about 19% of them detected only once. The top ten clonotypes cover roughly an eighth of the sample. Sample: PBMCs, taken 15 days after the yellow fever booster vaccination. The receptors stem from a man aged 25 to 45 who received the YFV17D yellow fever vaccine.

This clonotype was seen only a few times. The genes are TRBV20-1 and TRBJ2-3, with TRBD1 matching 7 bases. The CDR3 is made up of 13 amino acids. V was clipped by 5 bases and J by 2 bases; unmatched bases: 4. The V gene's germline CDR1 is DFQATT and CDR2 SNEGSKA (reference sequence). The CDR3 here is CSARDSLTDTQYF. The DNA of the CDR3 is TGCAGTGCTCGGGACAGCCTCACAGATACGCAGTATTTT.

This clonotype was counted a few times. The chain recombines TRBV5-6 with TRBJ2-7; the D gene is possibly TRBD1 (5 bases). This CDR3 is 15 amino acids long. Germline V gene lookup returns CDR1 SGHDT and CDR2 YYEEEE. V dropped 4 bases and J dropped 5 bases, with 19 bases sitting between them. The CDR3 loop is CASSETGGADNEQYF. CDR3 in DNA: TGTGCCAGCAGCGAAACGGGTGGGGCTGACAACGAGCAGTACTTC.

The chain has TRBV7-9 and TRBJ1-5; D remains unclear. Matching the DNA end better, TRBJ2-3 makes the J call doubtful. Germline V CDR1 and CDR2: SEHNR, FQNEAQ (reference sequence). The CDR3 sequence is 15 residues long. The CDR3 is CASSFGEISNQPQYF. For the CDR3, the DNA is TGTGCCAGCAGCTTTGGAGAAATTAGCAATCAGCCCCAGTATTTT.

The V call is TRBV24-1, the J call TRBJ2-1; D is unclear. V gave up 1 base and J gave up 10 bases, with 10 bases separating them. The CDR3 extends over 13 amino acids. The germline CDR1 and CDR2 sequences are KGHDR and SFDVKD. The CDR3 is CATSDFRAEEQFF. Written as DNA, the CDR3 is TGTGCCACCAGTGATTTTCGGGCCGAAGAGCAGTTCTTC.

This chain links TRBV10-3 with TRBJ2-7; 9 nucleotides align to TRBD1. The CDR3 length is 14 residues. The germline gives CDR1 ENHRY, CDR2 SYGVKD. V dropped 6 bases and J dropped 0; count of bases not matched to a gene: 3. CDR3 sequence reads: CAISLTGGSYEQYF. The DNA of the CDR3 is TGTGCCATCAGCTTGACAGGGGGCTCCTACGAGCAGTACTTC.

This chain uses TRBV30 with TRBJ2-2; TRBD2 might be the D (7 bases). V was clipped by 3 bases and J by 5 bases, with 16 bases between them. Germline CDR1 reads GTSNPN; CDR2 reads SVGIG (reference sequence). The CDR3 length is 15 residues. CDR3 coding DNA: TGTGCCTGGAGCCTGGGGGGGGCGCTTACCGGGGAGCTGTTTTTT. Residues: CAWSLGGALTGELFF.

This clonotype was detected only a few times. The chain carries TRBV12-3 or TRBV12-4 and TRBJ2-2; D unclear. The CDR3 is 13 amino acids. V was trimmed by 2 bases and J by 4 bases, leaving 5 bases between them. DNA of the CDR3: TGTGCCAGCAGTTTAATCGGCACCGGGGAGCTGTTTTTT. Its protein is CASSLIGTGELFF.

The V gene is TRBV29-1, the J gene TRBJ2-1, with 9 bases that match TRBD2. The V gene's germline CDR1 is SQVTM and CDR2 ANQGSEA. The CDR3 runs to 14 residues. V lost 4 bases to trimming and J lost 6 bases; unmatched junction nucleotides: 7. As DNA, the CDR3 is TGCAGCGTTGTCTACCTTAGCGGGAGCAATGAGCAGTTCTTC. It is translated as CSVVYLSGSNEQFF.

In its sample, this clonotype was seen many times. This chain links TRBV7-6 with TRBJ2-1; TRBD1 or TRBD2 may be the D gene (6 bases each). CDR3 length: 12 residues. Germline V lookup: CDR1 SGHVS, CDR2 FNYEAQ. The V end was cut by 5 bases, the J end by 6 bases, with 8 bases between. The CDR3 bases are TGTGCCAGCAGCCGGGGGCTCAATGAGCAGTTCTTC. This sequence encodes CASSRGLNEQFF. Complete variable domain (other parts from reference TRBV7-6 and TRBJ2-1): GAGVSQSPRYKVTKRGQDVALRCDPISGHVSLYWYRQALGQGPEFLTYFNYEAQQDKSGLPNDRFSAERPEGSISTLTIQRTEQRDSAMYRCASSRGLNEQFFGPGTRLTVL.

This clonotype has only a few counts. V usage is TRBV29-1 and J usage is TRBJ2-7; 12 nucleotides agree with TRBD2. V dropped 7 bases and J dropped 1; count of bases not matched to a gene: 2. The CDR3 totals 13 residues. Per germline, CDR1 SQVTM and CDR2 ANQGSEA. The CDR3 reads CSAGLAGSYEQYF. The CDR3 bases are TGCAGCGCCGGACTAGCGGGATCCTACGAGCAGTACTTC.

The chain recombines TRBV11-2 with TRBJ2-5, with 8 bases lining up with TRBD2. With V trimmed by 4 bases and J by 5 bases, 6 bases remained unmatched. Germline values: CDR1 SGHAT, CDR2 FQNNGV. The CDR3 totals 14 residues. CDR3 in amino acids: CASSWGLGGETQYF. Here the CDR3 DNA reads TGTGCCAGCAGCTGGGGACTAGGAGGGGAGACCCAGTACTTC.

This clonotype has more than one count but fewer than ten. This chain links TRBV20-1 with TRBJ2-2; 9 bases are a match to TRBD1. From germline, CDR1 is DFQATT and CDR2 SNEGSKA (reference sequence). The J segment lost 6 bases and the V segment lost 5 bases, leaving 7 bases of the junction unmatched. The CDR3 spans 14 residues. The CDR3, as DNA: TGCAGTGCTGCCGGGACAGGGCACCCCGGGGAGCTGTTTTTT. Translation gives CSAAGTGHPGELFF.

This clonotype was picked up many times. The germline gene is not matched at one end of the junction; a read error may be the cause. The J gene is TRBJ2-3, the V gene TRBV15, with D unresolved. CDR1 is LNHNV and CDR2 is YYDKDF in the germline V gene (reference sequence). The CDR3 is 12 amino acids. The CDR3 here is CATSRDTDTQYF. CDR3 nucleotide sequence: TGTGCCACCAGTAGAGACACAGATACGCAGTATTTT. Supplemented by reference TRBV15 and TRBJ2-3, the full variable domain reads DAMVIQNPRYQVTQFGKPVTLSCSQTLNHNVMYWYQQKSSQAPKLLFHYYDKDFNNEADTPDNFQSRRPNTSFCFLDIRSPGLGDTAMYLCATSRDTDTQYFGPGTRLTVL.

The chain uses TRBV20-1 and TRBJ2-5; D ambiguous. Trimming took 0 bases from V and 4 from J, leaving 18 bases between them. CDR1 and CDR2 (germline): DFQATT, SNEGSKA (reference sequence). CDR3 length: 16 residues. This CDR3 is CSARDQMAIKRETQYF. CDR3 DNA sequence: TGCAGTGCTAGAGATCAGATGGCTATCAAACGAGAGACCCAGTACTTC.

The sample holds a few counts of this clonotype. This chain links TRBV15 with TRBJ2-3, with unresolved D. V dropped 0 bases and J dropped 0 bases, with 4 bases sitting between them. The V gene's germline CDR1 is LNHNV and CDR2 YYDKDF (reference sequence). The CDR3 is 14 residues long. CDR3 protein: CATSRDQSTDTQYF. DNA for the CDR3: TGTGCCACCAGCAGAGATCAGAGCACAGATACGCAGTATTTT.

In regard to this clonotype: This CDR3 is missing its conserved last phenylalanine or tryptophan, likely due to a read error. The chain uses TRBV7-2 and TRBJ2-3; 9 bases match TRBD2. The CDR3 length is 15 residues. The V gene end was trimmed by 4 bases and the J gene end by 0 bases; junction bases not matched to a gene: 2. The V gene's germline CDR1 is SGHTA and CDR2 FQGNSA. The CDR3 reads CASSSSGASTDTQYS. CDR3 nucleotides: TGTGCCAGCAGCTCTAGCGGGGCCAGCACAGATACGCAGTATTCT.

This clonotype was observed a handful of times. The chain links TRBV7-2 to TRBJ2-7; possibly TRBD2 for D (6 bases). The CDR3 has 15 amino acids. Germline values: CDR1 SGHTA, CDR2 FQGNSA. V was shortened by 0 bases and J by 6 bases, with 15 bases between the two germline ends. CDR3 sequence reads: CASSLALRGRTEQYF. The DNA for the CDR3 is TGTGCCAGCAGCTTAGCACTGCGGGGCCGCACCGAGCAGTACTTC.

This clonotype occurred a few times. V gene TRBV20-1 combines with J gene TRBJ1-5; 8 bases fit TRBD1. The CDR3 is 15 residues long. Germline CDR1 DFQATT, CDR2 SNEGSKA (reference sequence). J gave up 3 bases and V 1 base, and 5 bases lay outside the gene matches. The CDR3, as DNA: TGCAGTGCTAGAGTTCAGGGGGCGTTCAATCAGCCCCAGCATTTT. This translates into CSARVQGAFNQPQHF.

The rearrangement uses TRBV28 and TRBJ2-1, with D possibly called TRBD1 or TRBD2 (5 bases each). This CDR3 comprises 15 residues. Germline assignment: CDR1 MDHEN and CDR2 SYDVKM. V lost 3 bases and J lost 3, with 12 bases in between. The CDR3 DNA sequence: TGTGCCAGCAGTTTGGTGGGACCAGGCTACAATGAGCAGTTCTTC. It encodes CASSLVGPGYNEQFF.

V usage is TRBV20-1 and J usage is TRBJ2-7; 8 bases fit TRBD1. CDR3 length equals 12 residues. The V gene's germline CDR1 is DFQATT and CDR2 SNEGSKA (reference sequence). V was clipped by 5 bases and J by 3 bases; unmatched bases: 3. The CDR3 loop is CSAGDRIYEQYF. The CDR3 DNA sequence: TGCAGTGCTGGGGACAGGATCTACGAGCAGTACTTC.

The chain couples TRBV20-1 to TRBJ2-5, with 10 bases matching TRBD1. CDR1 is DFQATT, CDR2 SNEGSKA, per germline (reference sequence). J lost 5 bases, V lost 2 bases, and 8 bases had no gene match. The CDR3 consists of 15 residues. Here the CDR3 reads CSARIPTGGGETQYF. The CDR3 region has the DNA TGCAGTGCTAGAATCCCGACAGGGGGCGGCGAGACCCAGTACTTC.

The chain has TRBV28 and TRBJ2-5; TRBD1 is a possible D gene (5 bases). The CDR3 is made up of 16 amino acids. The germline gives CDR1 MDHEN, CDR2 SYDVKM. Trimming removed 7 bases from V and 1 base from J, with 19 bases in between. CDR3: CASTPIRQPTQETQYF. CDR3 sequence (DNA): TGTGCCAGCACCCCCATAAGACAGCCAACCCAAGAGACCCAGTACTTC.

CDR3 DNA: TGTGCCAGCAGCTTAGCCGCCGTAGGTGCCGGGGAGCTGTTTTTT. The encoded protein is CASSLAAVGAGELFF. V and J are TRBV5-6 and TRBJ2-2; D remains ambiguous. With 2 bases removed from V and 6 bases from J, the gap between germline ends came to 14 bases. Germline loops: CDR1 SGHDT, CDR2 YYEEEE. The CDR3 loop spans 15 amino acids.

This clonotype was counted a few times. DNA for the CDR3: TGCAGTGCCGCCAGGGAGGGGCCCTACGAGCAGTACTTC. It translates to CSAAREGPYEQYF. The J gene is TRBJ2-7, the V gene TRBV20-1; TRBD2 aligns across 7 bases. The V and J ends lost 6 bases and 2 bases, in that order; junction bases with no gene match: 7. CDR1 is DFQATT, CDR2 SNEGSKA, per germline (reference sequence). The CDR3 covers 13 residues.

V gene TRBV7-8 combines with J gene TRBJ2-3; 7 nucleotides match TRBD1. The CDR3 has 16 amino acids. Germline values: CDR1 SGHVS, CDR2 FQNEAQ. J lost 3 bases, V lost 5 bases, and 11 bases had no gene match. The chain's CDR3 is CASSLLPDRATDTQYF. DNA for the CDR3: TGTGCCAGCAGCCTCCTCCCAGACAGGGCGACAGATACGCAGTATTTT.